The clone carrying this TCR beta chain was seen more than once but under ten times. This record belongs to a study of T-cell memory formation after mild COVID-19. TCRdb reprocessed the 5' RACE reads via MiXCR and lists one record per CDR3 protein. The data show 500,000 to 550,000 distinct CDR3 sequences, just over 20% seen once. Trimming left V 6 bases short and J 1 base short, with 15 bases between. CDR3 length equals 16 residues. The V gene's germline CDR1 is LNHDA and CDR2 SQIVND (reference sequence). This clonotype originated in an adult woman who had mild COVID-19 (a few samples of this study predate the infection). Cell type and time point are not known. Specimen: PBMCs or a T cell subset sorted from them (not recorded which). The V call is TRBV19, the J call TRBJ2-2; D might be TRBD2 (6 bases). CDR3 DNA: TGTGCCAGTAGCTCCTGGACCGGGGGGAACACCGGGGAGCTGTTTTTT. It codes for CASSSWTGGNTGELFF.